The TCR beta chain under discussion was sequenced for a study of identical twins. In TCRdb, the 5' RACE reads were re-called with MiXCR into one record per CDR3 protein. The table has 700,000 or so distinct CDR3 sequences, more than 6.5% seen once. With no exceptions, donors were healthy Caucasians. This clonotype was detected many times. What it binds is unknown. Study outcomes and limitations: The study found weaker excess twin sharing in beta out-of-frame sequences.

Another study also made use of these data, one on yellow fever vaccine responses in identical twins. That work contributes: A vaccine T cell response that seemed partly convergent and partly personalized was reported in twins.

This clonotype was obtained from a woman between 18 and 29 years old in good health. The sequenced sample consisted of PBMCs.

The CDR3 DNA is TGTGCCAGCAGCTTAGGGACAGGGTATTCCTACGAGCAGTACTTC. Translation gives CASSLGTGYSYEQYF. The chain links TRBV13 to TRBJ2-7, with TRBD1 matching 7 bases. Germline V gene sequence: CDR1 PRHDT, CDR2 FYEKMQ (reference sequence). This CDR3 spans 15 amino acids. Germline trimming cut 0 bases from V and 1 base from J; bases unmatched to any gene: 3.